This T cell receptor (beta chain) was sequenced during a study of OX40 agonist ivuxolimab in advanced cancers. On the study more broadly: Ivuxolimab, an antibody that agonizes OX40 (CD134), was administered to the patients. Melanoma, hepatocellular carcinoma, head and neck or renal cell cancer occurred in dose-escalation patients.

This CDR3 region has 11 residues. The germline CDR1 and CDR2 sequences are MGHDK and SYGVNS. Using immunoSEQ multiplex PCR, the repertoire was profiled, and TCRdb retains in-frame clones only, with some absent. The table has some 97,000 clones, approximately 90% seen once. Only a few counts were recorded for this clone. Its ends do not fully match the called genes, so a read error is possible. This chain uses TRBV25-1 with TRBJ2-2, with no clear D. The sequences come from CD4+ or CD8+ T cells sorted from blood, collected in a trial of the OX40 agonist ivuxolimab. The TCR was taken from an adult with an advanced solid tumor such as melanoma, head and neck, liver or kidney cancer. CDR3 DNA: TGTGCCAGCACTGAATTCGGGGAGCTGTTTTTT. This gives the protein CASTEFGELFF.